This entry lists 21 T cell receptor beta chains sequenced from one sample in a study of early T cells in non-severe SARS-CoV-2 infection. MiXCR was run by TCRdb on the 5' RACE reads, yielding one entry per CDR3 protein. The sample lists around 93,000 distinct CDR3 sequences, less than 15% occurring once. The material sequenced was whole blood, taken at baseline. The receptor set was obtained from an adult who was a healthcare worker with PCR-confirmed SARS-CoV-2 infection or an uninfected control (not recorded which).

V and J are TRBV12-3 or TRBV12-4 and TRBJ2-2; 11 bases align to TRBD2. V lost 2 bases, J lost 0 bases, and 11 bases stayed unmatched. CDR3 length: 20 amino acids. The CDR3 DNA is TGTGCCAGCAGTTTACGACTAGCGGGGCATCGCCCAACGAACACCGGGGAGCTGTTTTTT. Amino acid sequence: CASSLRLAGHRPTNTGELFF.

This chain links TRBV4-1 with TRBJ2-3; the match to TRBD2 covers 11 bases. V lost 4 bases, J lost 1 base, and 19 bases stayed unmatched. Per the germline V gene, CDR1 is MGHRA and CDR2 is YSYEKL. This CDR3 comprises 21 residues. In nucleotides, the CDR3 is TGCGCCAGCAGCCCCCGCGGGGCTAGCGGGGGGCCTACCCGTGGCACAGATACGCAGTATTTT. Translated: CASSPRGASGGPTRGTDTQYF.

The chain carries TRBV24-1 and TRBJ2-2; D is undetermined. The CDR3 sequence is 14 residues long. Trimming removed 8 bases at V and 1 base at J, with 10 bases between. Germline CDR1 KGHDR, CDR2 SFDVKD. CDR3 sequence reads: CATMGPLNTGELFF. CDR3 sequence (DNA): TGTGCCACCATGGGCCCACTGAACACCGGGGAGCTGTTTTTT.

V usage is TRBV29-1 and J usage is TRBJ1-2; D gene ambiguous. The V gene lost 6 bases and the J gene lost 2 bases, with 16 bases spanning the gap. CDR3 length: 14 amino acids. Germline V CDR1 and CDR2: SQVTM, ANQGSEA. The CDR3 sequence: CSVGMGSNNYGYTF. The CDR3 DNA is TGCAGCGTGGGTATGGGCAGCAACAACTATGGCTACACCTTC.

This sequence joins TRBV7-9 and TRBJ2-3; D is uncertain. Trimming pared 4 bases from V and 2 bases from J, leaving 7 bases between. This CDR3 region has 13 residues. Germline CDR1 is SEHNR and CDR2 is FQNEAQ (reference sequence). The CDR3 loop reads CASSYQLTDTQYF. In DNA, the CDR3 is TGTGCCAGCAGCTACCAACTCACAGATACGCAGTATTTT.

This clonotype was seen many times. J is TRBJ1-1 and V is TRBV7-9; no definite D call. The CDR3 runs to 13 residues. Germline-derived CDR1 and CDR2 are SEHNR and FQNEAQ (reference sequence). The germline V and J ends were trimmed by 1 base and 4 bases, with 7 bases remaining between them. Here the CDR3 reads CASSLGRITEAFF. CDR3 in DNA: TGTGCCAGCAGCTTAGGTAGAATCACTGAAGCTTTCTTT.

This clonotype occurred a few times. The chain carries TRBV27 and TRBJ2-5; D gene unclear. Germline CDR1 is MNHEY and CDR2 is SMNVEV (reference sequence). The V end was cut by 8 bases, the J end by 0 bases, with 16 bases between. The CDR3 runs 15 residues. Here the CDR3 reads CASGPINTHQETQYF. The CDR3 region has the DNA TGTGCCAGCGGACCGATAAATACTCACCAAGAGACCCAGTACTTC.

The chain links TRBV3-1 to TRBJ2-3; D is undetermined. V lost 4 bases, J lost 6 bases, and 8 bases lay in between. The CDR3 spans 12 residues. Germline V gives CDR1 LGHDT, CDR2 YNNKEL (reference sequence). The CDR3 coding sequence is TGTGCCAGCAGCCCAAAGGCGGATACGCAGTATTTT. The encoded protein is CASSPKADTQYF.

J is TRBJ2-7 and V is TRBV6-5; a weak D match, TRBD1 (5 bases). Per the germline V gene, CDR1 is MNHEY and CDR2 is SVGAGI. The V end lost 2 bases, the J end lost 3 bases, and 8 bases lay between the germline ends. The CDR3 contains 13 residues. CDR3 nucleotides: TGTGCCAGCAGTTACAGGACAAGCTACGAGCAGTACTTC. This gives the protein CASSYRTSYEQYF.

Only a few counts were recorded for this clonotype. The J gene is TRBJ1-2, the V gene TRBV20-1; no clear D gene. V was shortened by 3 bases and J by 1 base, with 9 bases between the two germline ends. Germline V gene sequence: CDR1 DFQATT, CDR2 SNEGSKA (reference sequence). The CDR3 has 13 amino acids. The CDR3 nucleotides read TGCAGTGCTAGGGGGAGTAGTAACTATGGCTACACCTTC. As protein: CSARGSSNYGYTF.

This clonotype was found a few times. The gene calls are TRBV18 and TRBJ2-1; TRBD2 is a possible D gene (7 bases). The germline V gene has CDR1 KGHSH and CDR2 LQKENI. The CDR3 loop spans 14 amino acids. With 4 bases removed from V and 4 bases from J, the gap between germline ends came to 11 bases. The DNA of the CDR3 is TGTGCCAGCTCACTGGGGGGGCCTTACAATGAGCAGTTCTTC. Protein: CASSLGGPYNEQFF.

This clonotype was picked up a small number of times. The chain couples TRBV12-5 to TRBJ1-2, with D perhaps TRBD1 (6 bases). Germline V gives CDR1 LGHNT, CDR2 FRNRAP. V lost 4 bases to trimming and J lost 1 base, with 13 bases between them. The CDR3 runs 15 residues. CDR3 sequence reads: CASGSGQSDNYGYTF. CDR3 sequence (DNA): TGTGCTAGTGGTTCTGGACAGTCGGATAACTATGGCTACACCTTC.

In its sample, this clonotype was seen many times. The rearrangement joins TRBV20-1 to TRBJ1-2, with TRBD1 matching over 11 bases. Germline CDR1 DFQATT, CDR2 SNEGSKA (reference sequence). The CDR3 loop spans 15 amino acids. V was pared by 5 bases and J by 4 bases, with 9 bases of the junction left unmatched. The CDR3 loop reads CSAQPGGTGGYGYTF. The CDR3 DNA is TGCAGTGCTCAACCTGGCGGGACAGGGGGCTATGGCTACACCTTC.

The chain recombines TRBV18 with TRBJ2-7, with D hard to call. With 6 bases removed from V and 3 bases from J, the gap between germline ends came to 6 bases. CDR1 KGHSH and CDR2 LQKENI come from the germline V gene. The CDR3 runs 11 residues. The CDR3 region is CASSENYEQYF. CDR3 sequence (DNA): TGTGCCAGCTCCGAAAACTACGAGCAGTACTTC.

There are many counts of this clonotype. The V and J genes are TRBV7-3 and TRBJ2-1; D assignment may be TRBD1 or TRBD2 (5 bases each). The CDR3 has 15 amino acids. Germline CDR1 is SGHTA and CDR2 is FQGTGA. Trimming took off 1 base at V and 9 bases at J, with 16 bases between the two ends. The CDR3 DNA is TGTGCCAGCAGCTTAAGGGCGGTCACTGGGGGTGAGCAGTTCTTC. Protein product: CASSLRAVTGGEQFF.

V is TRBV24-1 and J is TRBJ2-1, with 10 nucleotides matching TRBD1. V lost 6 bases, J lost 14 bases, and 12 bases stayed unmatched. This CDR3 has 14 residues. The V gene's germline CDR1 is KGHDR and CDR2 SFDVKD. CDR3 protein: CATSRDRGYEGKFF. The CDR3 DNA sequence: TGTGCCACCAGTCGGGACAGGGGCTATGAAGGGAAGTTCTTC.

This clonotype was recorded a few times. The genes are TRBV13 and TRBJ2-1; D perhaps matches TRBD2 (5 bases). The ends were cut back, 3 bases at V and 7 bases at J, with 16 bases in the middle. Germline lookup yields CDR1 PRHDT and CDR2 FYEKMQ (reference sequence). This CDR3 has 15 amino acids. This chain's CDR3 is CASSFLRGPVNEQFF. DNA of the CDR3: TGTGCCAGCAGCTTTCTTAGAGGGCCCGTTAATGAGCAGTTCTTC.

This clonotype was seen a few times. This chain connects TRBV18 to TRBJ2-1; TRBD2 matches at 8 bases. Trimming cost V 6 bases and J 2 bases; bases outside gene matches: 6. This CDR3 is 15 amino acids long. Per the germline V gene, CDR1 is KGHSH and CDR2 is LQKENI. The CDR3 nucleotides are TGTGCCAGCTCCGGGGGGGTACTTACCTACAATGAGCAGTTCTTC. Translating it yields CASSGGVLTYNEQFF. Full variable domain (missing parts from reference TRBV18 and TRBJ2-1): NAGVMQNPRHLVRRRGQEARLRCSPMKGHSHVYWYRQLPEEGLKFMVYLQKENIIDESGMPKERFSAEFPKEGPSILRIQQVVRGDSAAYFCASSGGVLTYNEQFFGPGTRLTVL.

This clonotype was counted at least ten times. This chain uses TRBV7-6 with TRBJ2-5; 8 positions agree with TRBD2. The CDR3 is made up of 19 amino acids. The junction had 20 bases not matched to a gene; V was cut back by 3 bases and J by 5 bases. From germline, CDR1 is SGHVS and CDR2 FNYEAQ. The CDR3 reads CASSFDEAGDPFGVETQYF. The DNA for the CDR3 is TGTGCCAGCAGCTTTGATGAAGCGGGGGACCCATTCGGGGTGGAGACCCAGTACTTC. Using reference TRBV7-6 and TRBJ2-5 for the parts outside the CDR3, the full variable domain is GAGVSQSPRYKVTKRGQDVALRCDPISGHVSLYWYRQALGQGPEFLTYFNYEAQQDKSGLPNDRFSAERPEGSISTLTIQRTEQRDSAMYRCASSFDEAGDPFGVETQYFGPGTRLLVL.

This clonotype was counted between two and nine times. V gene TRBV5-6 combines with J gene TRBJ2-1; the D is unclear. V was pared by 0 bases and J by 4 bases, with 14 bases between. CDR3 length: 16 residues. Per the germline V gene, CDR1 is SGHDT and CDR2 is YYEEEE. As DNA, the CDR3 is TGTGCCAGCAGCTTGGAGGTCCTCCCCCGGTACAATGAGCAGTTCTTC. This sequence encodes CASSLEVLPRYNEQFF.

The chain is built from TRBV5-1 and TRBJ1-1; tentatively, D is TRBD1 (5 bases). Looked up from germline, CDR1 is SGHRS and CDR2 is YFSETQ. V was cut by 3 bases and J by 4 bases, with 19 bases left in between. The CDR3 is 16 amino acids. The CDR3 loop reads CASSSGRAGMTTEAFF. The CDR3 coding sequence is TGCGCCAGCAGCTCCGGCAGGGCTGGGATGACCACTGAAGCTTTCTTT.